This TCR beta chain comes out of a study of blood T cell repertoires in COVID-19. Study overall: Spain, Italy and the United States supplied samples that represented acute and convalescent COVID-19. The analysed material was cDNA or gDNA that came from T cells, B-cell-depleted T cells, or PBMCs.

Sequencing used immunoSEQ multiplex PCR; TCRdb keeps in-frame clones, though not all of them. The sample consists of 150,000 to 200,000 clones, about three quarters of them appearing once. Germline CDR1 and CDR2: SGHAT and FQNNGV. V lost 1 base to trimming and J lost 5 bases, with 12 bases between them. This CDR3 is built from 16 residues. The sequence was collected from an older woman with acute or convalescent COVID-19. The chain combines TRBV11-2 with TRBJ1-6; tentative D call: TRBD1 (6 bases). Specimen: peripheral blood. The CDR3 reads CASSLVGRGNNSPLHF. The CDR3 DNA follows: TGTGCCAGCAGCTTAGTGGGCAGGGGAAATAATTCACCCCTCCACTTT. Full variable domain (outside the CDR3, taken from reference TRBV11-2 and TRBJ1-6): EAGVAQSPRYKIIEKRQSVAFWCNPISGHATLYWYQQILGQGPKLLIQFQNNGVVDDSQLPKDRFSAERLKGVDSTLKIQPAKLEDSAVYLCASSLVGRGNNSPLHFGNGTRLTVT.